Listed here are 4 T cell receptor beta chains from one sample, sequenced in a study of blood T cell repertoires in COVID-19. Repertoires were generated with immunoSEQ multiplex PCR, while TCRdb's copy carries only in-frame clones and drops some. There are about 150,000 clones in the sample; about four fifths occur only once, and under 2.5% lies in the top ten. Sequencing was done on a sample of peripheral blood. The origin of the receptors is a man between 65 and 80 years old with acute or convalescent COVID-19.

This chain links TRBV6-5 with TRBJ2-1; TRBD2 might be the D (5 bases). With 1 base removed from V and 4 bases from J, the gap between germline ends came to 8 bases. The CDR3 covers 14 residues. Germline V CDR1 and CDR2: MNHEY, SVGAGI. Here the CDR3 reads CASSYWRGYNEQFF. CDR3 nucleotide sequence: TGTGCCAGCAGTTACTGGAGAGGGTACAATGAGCAGTTCTTC.

CDR3 amino acids: CASSGTALTITGELFF. Written as DNA, the CDR3 is TGTGCCAGCAGCGGGACAGCCCTAACGATCACCGGGGAGCTGTTTTTT. The chain couples TRBV28 to TRBJ2-2, with 7 bases that match TRBD1. The CDR3 sequence is 16 residues long. V lost 6 bases, J lost 4 bases, and 11 bases stayed unmatched. Germline CDR1 and CDR2: MDHEN and SYDVKM.

A note on this clone: The sample holds other DNA sequences that translate to the same CDR3. This chain connects TRBV14 to TRBJ2-5, with unresolved D. CDR3 length: 13 amino acids. Germline V gives CDR1 SGHDN, CDR2 FVKESK. Trimming stripped 2 bases from V and 5 bases from J, with 9 bases between. The CDR3 DNA is TGTGCCAGCAGCCAACTTACAAAGGAGACCCAGTACTTC. The encoded protein is CASSQLTKETQYF.

This sequence joins TRBV28 and TRBJ1-4; 8 positions match TRBD1. Trimming at V came to 3 bases and at J to 7 bases, leaving 10 bases not matched to a gene. Per the germline V gene, CDR1 is MDHEN and CDR2 is SYDVKM. CDR3 length: 16 amino acids. This CDR3 is CASSFPTGVVSEKLFF. The CDR3 coding sequence is TGTGCCAGCAGTTTCCCGACAGGGGTCGTTAGTGAAAAACTGTTTTTT.